This T cell receptor (beta chain) was obtained from a study of T cell responses to AZD1222 COVID-19 vaccine. The data were produced by immunoSEQ multiplex PCR, yet TCRdb's version contains in-frame clones alone and is incomplete. This sample yields 100,000 to 150,000 clones, of which approximately 91% are seen a single time; around 0.99% belongs to the top ten. The CDR3 totals 16 residues. Germline V gene lookup returns CDR1 MDHEN and CDR2 SYDVKM. The V and J ends lost 3 bases and 5 bases, in that order; junction bases with no gene match: 9. The chain employs TRBV28 and TRBJ1-3; the match to TRBD1 covers 8 bases. The sample in question was peripheral blood, obtained 28 days after the second AZD1222 dose. The TCR originated in an adult who received the AZD1222 COVID-19 vaccine. In nucleotides, the CDR3 is TGTGCCAGCAGTTTTTCCCACCAGGGGGCGCGAAACACCATATATTTT. It codes for CASSFSHQGARNTIYF.